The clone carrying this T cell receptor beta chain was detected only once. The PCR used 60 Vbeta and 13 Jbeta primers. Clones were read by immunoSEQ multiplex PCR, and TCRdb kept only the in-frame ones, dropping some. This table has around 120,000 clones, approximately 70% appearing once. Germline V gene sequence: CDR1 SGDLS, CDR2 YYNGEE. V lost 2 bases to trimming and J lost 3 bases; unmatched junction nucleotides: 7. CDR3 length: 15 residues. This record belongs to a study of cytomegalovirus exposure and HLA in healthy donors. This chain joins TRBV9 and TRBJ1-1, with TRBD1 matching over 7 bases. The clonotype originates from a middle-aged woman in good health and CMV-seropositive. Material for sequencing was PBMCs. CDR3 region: CASSVGTEVYTEAFF. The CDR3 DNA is TGTGCCAGCAGCGTCGGGACAGAAGTTTACACTGAAGCTTTCTTT.